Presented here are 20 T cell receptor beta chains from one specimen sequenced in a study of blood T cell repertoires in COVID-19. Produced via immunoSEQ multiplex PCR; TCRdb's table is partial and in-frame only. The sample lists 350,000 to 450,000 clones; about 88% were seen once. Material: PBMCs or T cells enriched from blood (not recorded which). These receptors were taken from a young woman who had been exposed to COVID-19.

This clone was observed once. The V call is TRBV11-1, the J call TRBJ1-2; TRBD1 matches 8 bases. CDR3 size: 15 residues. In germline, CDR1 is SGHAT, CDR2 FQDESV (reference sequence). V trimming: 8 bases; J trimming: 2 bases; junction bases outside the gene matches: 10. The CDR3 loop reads CASRPGRDRNYGYTF. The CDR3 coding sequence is TGTGCCAGCCGCCCGGGAAGGGACAGGAACTATGGCTACACCTTC.

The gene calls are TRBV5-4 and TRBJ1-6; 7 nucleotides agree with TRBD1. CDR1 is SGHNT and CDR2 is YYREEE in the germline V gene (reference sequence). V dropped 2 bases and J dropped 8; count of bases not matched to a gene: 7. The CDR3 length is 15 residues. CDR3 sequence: CASSLPGGRDSPLHF. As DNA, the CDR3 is TGTGCCAGCAGCTTACCAGGGGGTAGGGATTCACCCCTCCACTTT.

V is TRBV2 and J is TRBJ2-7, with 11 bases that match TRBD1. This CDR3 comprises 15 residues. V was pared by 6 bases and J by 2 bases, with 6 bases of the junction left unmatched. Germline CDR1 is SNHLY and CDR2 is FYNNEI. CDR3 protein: CASSPGQGATYEQYF. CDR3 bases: TGTGCCAGCAGCCCCGGACAGGGGGCGACCTACGAGCAGTACTTC.

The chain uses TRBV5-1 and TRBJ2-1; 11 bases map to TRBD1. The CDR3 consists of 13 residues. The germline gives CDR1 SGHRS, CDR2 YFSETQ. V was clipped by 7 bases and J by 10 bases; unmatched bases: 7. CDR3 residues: CASFGTGGREQFF. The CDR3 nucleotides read TGCGCCAGCTTCGGGACAGGGGGACGAGAGCAGTTCTTC.

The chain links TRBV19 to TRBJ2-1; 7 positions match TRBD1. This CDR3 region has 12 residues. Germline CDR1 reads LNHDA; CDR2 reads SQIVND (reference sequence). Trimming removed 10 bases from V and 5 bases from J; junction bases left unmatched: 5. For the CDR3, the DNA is TGTGCCATCTCGGACAGGAACAATGAGCAGTTCTTC. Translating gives CAISDRNNEQFF.

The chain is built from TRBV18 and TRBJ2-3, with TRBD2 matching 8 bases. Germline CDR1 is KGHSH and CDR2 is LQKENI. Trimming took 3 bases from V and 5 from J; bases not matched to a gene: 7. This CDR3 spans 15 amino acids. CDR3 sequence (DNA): TGTGCCAGCTCACCTCCGGGGGGGTTCGGAGATACGCAGTATTTT. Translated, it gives CASSPPGGFGDTQYF.

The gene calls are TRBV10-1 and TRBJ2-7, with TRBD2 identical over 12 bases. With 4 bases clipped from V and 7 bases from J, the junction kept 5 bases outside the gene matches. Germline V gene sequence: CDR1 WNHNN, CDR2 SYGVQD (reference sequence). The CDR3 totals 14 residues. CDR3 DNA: TGCGCCAGCAGTGGACTAGCGGGAGTCCGGGAGCAGTACTTC. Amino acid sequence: CASSGLAGVREQYF.

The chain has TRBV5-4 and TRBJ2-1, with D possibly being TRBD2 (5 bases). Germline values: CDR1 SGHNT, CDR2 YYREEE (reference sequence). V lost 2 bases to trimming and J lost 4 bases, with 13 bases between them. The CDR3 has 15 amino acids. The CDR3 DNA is TGTGCCAGCAGCTTAGGACTGGTGGGTTACAATGAGCAGTTCTTC. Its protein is CASSLGLVGYNEQFF.

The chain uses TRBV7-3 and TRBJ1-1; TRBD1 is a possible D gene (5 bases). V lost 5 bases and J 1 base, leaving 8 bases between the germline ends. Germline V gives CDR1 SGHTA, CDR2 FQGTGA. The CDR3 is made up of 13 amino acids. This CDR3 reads CASSETGNTEAFF. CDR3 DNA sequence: TGTGCCAGCAGCGAAACAGGGAACACTGAAGCTTTCTTT.

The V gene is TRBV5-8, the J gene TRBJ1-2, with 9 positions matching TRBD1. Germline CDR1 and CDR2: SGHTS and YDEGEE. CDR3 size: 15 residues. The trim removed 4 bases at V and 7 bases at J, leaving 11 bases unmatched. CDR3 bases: TGTGCCAGCAGCGTGAGAACAGGGGGCGTCGGTGGCTACACCTTC. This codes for CASSVRTGGVGGYTF. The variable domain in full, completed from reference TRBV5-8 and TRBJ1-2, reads EAGVTQSPTHLIKTRGQQATLRCSPISGHTSVYWYQQALGLGLQFLLWYDEGEERNRGNFPPRFSGRQFPNYSSELNVNALELEDSALYLCASSVRTGGVGGYTFGSGTRLTVV.

CDR3 coding DNA: TGTGCCAGCAGTTTAAGCAGGTACTACGAGCAGTACTTC. Its protein product is CASSLSRYYEQYF. The chain carries TRBV27 and TRBJ2-7; no clear D. Trimming left V 2 bases short and J 3 bases short, with 8 bases between. Germline V gene lookup returns CDR1 MNHEY and CDR2 SMNVEV (reference sequence). The length of the CDR3 is 13 residues.

In nucleotides, the CDR3 is TGTGCCAGCAGGAGCCGGTATATCAGGCTTAACTATGGCTACACCTTC. As protein: CASRSRYIRLNYGYTF. The chain has TRBV6-4 and TRBJ1-2; D is undetermined. This CDR3 spans 16 amino acids. Between the trimmed V and J ends, which lost 6 bases and 1 base, there was a span of 18 bases. Germline-derived CDR1 and CDR2 are MRHNA and SNTAGT.

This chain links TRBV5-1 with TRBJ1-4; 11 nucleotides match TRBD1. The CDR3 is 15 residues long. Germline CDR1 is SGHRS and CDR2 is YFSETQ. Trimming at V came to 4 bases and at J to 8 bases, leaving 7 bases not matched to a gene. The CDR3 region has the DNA TGCGCCAGCAGCAACGGACAGGGGGCAAAAGAAAAACTGTTTTTT. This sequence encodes CASSNGQGAKEKLFF. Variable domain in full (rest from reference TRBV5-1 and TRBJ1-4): KAGVTQTPRYLIKTRGQQVTLSCSPISGHRSVSWYQQTPGQGLQFLFEYFSETQRNKGNFPGRFSGRQFSNSRSEMNVSTLELGDSALYLCASSNGQGAKEKLFFGSGTQLSVL.

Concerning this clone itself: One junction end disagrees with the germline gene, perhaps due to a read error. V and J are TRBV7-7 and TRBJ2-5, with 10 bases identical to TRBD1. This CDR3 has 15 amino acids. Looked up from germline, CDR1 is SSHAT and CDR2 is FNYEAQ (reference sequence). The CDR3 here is CASSKTGGISETQYF. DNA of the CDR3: TGTGCTAGCAGCAAGACAGGGGGCATCAGCGAGACCCAGTACTTC.

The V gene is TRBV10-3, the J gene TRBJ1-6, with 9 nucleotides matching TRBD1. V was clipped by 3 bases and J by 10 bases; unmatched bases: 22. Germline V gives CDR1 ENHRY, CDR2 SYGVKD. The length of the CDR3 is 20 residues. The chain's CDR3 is CAISERGVGGQGTLGSPLHF. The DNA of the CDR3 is TGTGCCATCAGTGAAAGGGGCGTGGGCGGACAGGGGACCCTCGGATCACCCCTCCACTTT.

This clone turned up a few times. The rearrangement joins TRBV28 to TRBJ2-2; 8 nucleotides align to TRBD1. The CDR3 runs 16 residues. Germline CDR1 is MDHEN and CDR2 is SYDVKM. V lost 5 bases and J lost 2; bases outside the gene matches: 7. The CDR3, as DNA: TGTGCCAGCAGTCCAGGCACAGGGGGAAACACCGGGGAGCTGTTTTTT. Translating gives CASSPGTGGNTGELFF.

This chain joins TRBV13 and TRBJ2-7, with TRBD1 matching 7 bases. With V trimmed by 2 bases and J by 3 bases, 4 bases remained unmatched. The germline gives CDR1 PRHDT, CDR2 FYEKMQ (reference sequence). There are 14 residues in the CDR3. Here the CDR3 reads CASSLRRQGYEQYF. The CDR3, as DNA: TGTGCCAGCAGCTTAAGGCGACAGGGCTACGAGCAGTACTTC.

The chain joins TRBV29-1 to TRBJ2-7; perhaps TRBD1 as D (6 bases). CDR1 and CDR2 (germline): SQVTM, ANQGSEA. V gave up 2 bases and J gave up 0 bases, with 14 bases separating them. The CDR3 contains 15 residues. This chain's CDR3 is CSVEMATGRSYEQYF. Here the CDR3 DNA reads TGCAGCGTTGAAATGGCGACAGGACGCTCCTACGAGCAGTACTTC.

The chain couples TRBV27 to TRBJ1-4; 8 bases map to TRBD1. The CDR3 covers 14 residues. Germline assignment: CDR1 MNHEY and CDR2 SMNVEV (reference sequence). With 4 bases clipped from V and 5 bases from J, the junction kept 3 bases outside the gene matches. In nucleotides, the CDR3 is TGTGCCAGCAGTTCAAGGACAGGGAATGAAAAACTGTTTTTT. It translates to CASSSRTGNEKLFF. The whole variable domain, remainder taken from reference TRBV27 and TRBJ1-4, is EAQVTQNPRYLITVTGKKLTVTCSQNMNHEYMSWYRQDPGLGLRQIYYSMNVEVTDKGDVPEGYKVSRKEKRNFPLILESPSPNQTSLYFCASSSRTGNEKLFFGSGTQLSVL.

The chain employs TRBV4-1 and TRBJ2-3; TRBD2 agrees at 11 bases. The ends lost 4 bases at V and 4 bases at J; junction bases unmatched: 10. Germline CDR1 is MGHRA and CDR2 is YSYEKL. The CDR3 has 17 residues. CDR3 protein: CASSRGTSGFVADTQYF. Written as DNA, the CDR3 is TGCGCCAGCAGCCGGGGGACTAGCGGTTTTGTCGCAGATACGCAGTATTTT.